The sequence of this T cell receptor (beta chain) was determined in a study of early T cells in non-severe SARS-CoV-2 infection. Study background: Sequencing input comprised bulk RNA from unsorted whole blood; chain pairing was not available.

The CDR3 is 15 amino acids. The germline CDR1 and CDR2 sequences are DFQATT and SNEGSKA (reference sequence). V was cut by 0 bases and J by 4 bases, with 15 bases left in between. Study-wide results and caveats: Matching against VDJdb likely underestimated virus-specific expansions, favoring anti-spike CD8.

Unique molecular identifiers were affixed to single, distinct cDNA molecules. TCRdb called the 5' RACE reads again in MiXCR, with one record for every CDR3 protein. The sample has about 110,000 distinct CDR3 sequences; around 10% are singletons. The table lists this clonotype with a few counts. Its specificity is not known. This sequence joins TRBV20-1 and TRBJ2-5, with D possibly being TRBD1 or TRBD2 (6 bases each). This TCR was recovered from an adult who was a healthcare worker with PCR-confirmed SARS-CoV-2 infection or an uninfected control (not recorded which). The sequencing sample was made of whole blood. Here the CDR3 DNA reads TGCAGTGCTAGAGATGGCGGCGGGACAAGAGAGACCCAGTACTTC. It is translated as CSARDGGGTRETQYF.